Each of the 25 T cell receptor beta chains below was sequenced from the same sample in a study of blood T cell repertoires in COVID-19. The assay was immunoSEQ multiplex PCR, and TCRdb's table has in-frame clones only and misses some. The table includes about 260,000 clones, approximately 86% detected once. The sample comprised peripheral blood. The receptors stem from a woman aged 55-69 years with COVID-19, enrolled during active disease.

This clone was seen a single time. The chain employs TRBV24-1 and TRBJ1-4; perhaps TRBD1 as D (5 bases). V gave up 9 bases and J gave up 2 bases, with 9 bases separating them. The germline V gene encodes CDR1 KGHDR and CDR2 SFDVKD. This CDR3 spans 13 amino acids. CDR3 protein: CATSQATNEKLFF. CDR3 coding DNA: TGTGCCACCTCACAGGCTACTAATGAAAAACTGTTTTTT.

V gene TRBV30 combines with J gene TRBJ1-2; a possible D gene is TRBD1 (6 bases). The CDR3 is 13 residues long. V lost 4 bases to trimming and J lost 2 bases, with 11 bases between them. Germline V lookup: CDR1 GTSNPN, CDR2 SVGIG (reference sequence). The CDR3 nucleotides are TGTGCCTGGAAGCCGGGACAAAACTATGGCTACACCTTC. Residues: CAWKPGQNYGYTF.

The chain combines TRBV27 with TRBJ1-6; tentatively, D is TRBD1 (6 bases). Germline lookup yields CDR1 MNHEY and CDR2 SMNVEV (reference sequence). The V end was cut by 8 bases, the J end by 8 bases, with 10 bases between. The CDR3 loop spans 12 amino acids. The CDR3 sequence: CASWDTYSPLHF. CDR3 nucleotide sequence: TGTGCCAGCTGGGACACTTATTCACCCCTCCACTTT.

This rearrangement joins TRBV28 to TRBJ1-5, with D tentatively TRBD1 (5 bases). CDR1 is MDHEN and CDR2 is SYDVKM in the germline V gene. This CDR3 has 10 residues. V lost 6 bases, J lost 11 bases, and 8 bases lay in between. The CDR3 DNA reads TGTGCCAGCAGGGACACAGCCCAGCATTTT. Translated, it gives CASRDTAQHF.

CDR3 coding DNA: TGCGCCAGCAGGGGCCTCGGGGAGTATGGCTACACCTTC. Its translation: CASRGLGEYGYTF. This sequence joins TRBV5-1 and TRBJ1-2; D uncertain. The V and J ends lost 5 bases and 5 bases respectively, with 13 bases between them. The CDR3 length is 13 residues. Germline CDR1 reads SGHRS; CDR2 reads YFSETQ.

This clone was found a few times. V usage is TRBV7-2 and J usage is TRBJ1-2, with 8 bases aligning to TRBD1. This CDR3 comprises 14 residues. Looked up from germline, CDR1 is SGHTA and CDR2 is FQGNSA. After removal of 4 bases from V and 8 bases from J, the junction contained 9 bases not matched to a gene. As DNA, the CDR3 is TGTGCCAGCAGCTCACGACAGGGGCGTGCGGGCTACACCTTC. Encoded protein: CASSSRQGRAGYTF.

This chain joins TRBV11-2 and TRBJ1-3; tentative D call: TRBD1 (6 bases). Germline V gene data show CDR1 as SGHAT and CDR2 as FQNNGV. The V gene lost 2 bases and the J gene lost 0 bases, with 11 bases spanning the gap. CDR3 size: 16 residues. CDR3 sequence: CASSLTTGRSGNTIYF. The CDR3 DNA follows: TGTGCCAGCAGCTTAACCACAGGGCGCTCTGGAAACACCATATATTTT.

This chain links TRBV2 with TRBJ1-5; TRBD1 might be the D (6 bases). V was clipped by 8 bases and J by 1 base, with 15 bases between them. The CDR3 contains 15 residues. CDR1 is SNHLY and CDR2 is FYNNEI in the germline V gene. The CDR3 DNA is TGTGCCAGCGTCACTATTCAGGGGAGCAATCAGCCCCAGCATTTT. It yields the protein CASVTIQGSNQPQHF.

The chain combines TRBV7-2 with TRBJ2-3, with a weak D call TRBD2 (5 bases). This CDR3 contains 19 residues. V was clipped by 5 bases and J by 4 bases, with 28 bases between them. CDR1 and CDR2 (germline): SGHTA, FQGNSA. CDR3 nucleotides: TGTGCCAGCAGCCCAATATTGCTGGTCTACTCGGGGTCCGCAGATACGCAGTATTTT. Amino acid sequence: CASSPILLVYSGSADTQYF.

The chain uses TRBV7-9 and TRBJ1-4; 9 nucleotides line up with TRBD1. This CDR3 is built from 15 residues. Germline CDR1 reads SEHNR; CDR2 reads FQNEAQ (reference sequence). J lost 8 bases, V lost 5 bases, and 9 bases had no gene match. CDR3 loop: CASSPLDRGGEKLFF. CDR3 nucleotides: TGTGCCAGCAGCCCGCTGGACAGGGGTGGGGAAAAACTGTTTTTT.

This chain links TRBV3-1 (or the pseudogene TRBV3-2) with TRBJ1-1; D gene uncertain. The CDR3 runs 14 residues. V shed 0 bases and J shed 6 bases, with 11 bases lying between them. Germline V gene lookup returns CDR1 LGHDT and CDR2 YNNKEL (reference sequence). The CDR3, as DNA: TGTGCCAGCAGCCAAGATACCCGGACTTCTGAAGCTTTCTTT. Its protein is CASSQDTRTSEAFF.

Written as DNA, the CDR3 is TGTGCCAGCAGCTTGCTGGGAGGCGGGCTTGGATACGAGCAGTACTTC. Translation gives CASSLLGGGLGYEQYF. The chain links TRBV5-5 to TRBJ2-7, with a tentative D call TRBD2 (6 bases). The V gene's germline CDR1 is SGHKS and CDR2 YYEKEE (reference sequence). Trimming shortened V by 1 base and J by 4 bases, and 18 bases separated the two germline ends. The CDR3 totals 16 residues.

CDR3 bases: TGTGCCACCAGTGACCTCTCAGACAGGGCGTGGGGAGTAGATACGCAGTATTTT. It specifies CATSDLSDRAWGVDTQYF. This chain joins TRBV24-1 and TRBJ2-3; 7 bases fit TRBD1. J gave up 5 bases and V 4 bases, and 17 bases lay outside the gene matches. This CDR3 comprises 18 residues. CDR1 and CDR2 (germline): KGHDR, SFDVKD.

The V call is TRBV30, the J call TRBJ1-1; D gene ambiguous. CDR3 length equals 13 residues. V was shortened by 4 bases and J by 1 base, with 10 bases between the two germline ends. Germline CDR1 GTSNPN, CDR2 SVGIG (reference sequence). This CDR3 is CAWNPGSNTEAFF. DNA of the CDR3: TGTGCCTGGAACCCAGGATCGAACACTGAAGCTTTCTTT. Full variable domain (remainder filled in from reference TRBV30 and TRBJ1-1): SQTIHQWPATLVQPVGSPLSLECTVEGTSNPNLYWYRQAAGRGLQLLFYSVGIGQISSEVPQNLSASRPQDRQFILSSKKLLLSDSGFYLCAWNPGSNTEAFFGQGTRLTVV.

This clone has a handful of counts. This rearrangement joins TRBV6-4 to TRBJ2-1; 11 nucleotides agree with TRBD2. The ends lost 2 bases at V and 6 bases at J; junction bases unmatched: 0. The CDR3 spans 14 residues. CDR1 and CDR2 (germline): MRHNA, SNTAGT. This CDR3 is CASSDGLAGNEQFF. The CDR3 DNA sequence: TGTGCCAGCAGTGACGGACTAGCGGGCAATGAGCAGTTCTTC.

This sequence joins TRBV10-3 and TRBJ2-1, with D possibly being TRBD1 (6 bases). The germline V gene has CDR1 ENHRY and CDR2 SYGVKD. Trimming removed 0 bases at V and 5 bases at J, with 11 bases between. The CDR3 is 15 amino acids. CDR3 region: CAISESRQGNNEQFF. In nucleotides, the CDR3 is TGTGCCATCAGTGAGTCGCGCCAGGGGAACAATGAGCAGTTCTTC.

The rearrangement joins TRBV5-4 to TRBJ2-7; 7 bases are a match to TRBD2. V dropped 3 bases and J dropped 6; count of bases not matched to a gene: 12. CDR1 is SGHNT and CDR2 is YYREEE in the germline V gene (reference sequence). CDR3 length equals 15 residues. CDR3 in DNA: TGTGCCAGCAGCTCTTACGGGGCGGGAGTTGTCGAGCAGTACTTC. Amino acid sequence: CASSSYGAGVVEQYF. Variable domain in full (rest from reference TRBV5-4 and TRBJ2-7): ETGVTQSPTHLIKTRGQQVTLRCSSQSGHNTVSWYQQALGQGPQFIFQYYREEENGRGNFPPRFSGLQFPNYSSELNVNALELDDSALYLCASSSYGAGVVEQYFGPGTRLTVT.

The chain couples TRBV29-1 to TRBJ2-1, with 13 bases that match TRBD2. J was trimmed by 8 bases and V by 6 bases; bases with no gene match: 10. CDR3 size: 15 residues. Germline V gene data show CDR1 as SQVTM and CDR2 as ANQGSEA. The CDR3 loop reads CSVQRSLAGGDEQFF. For the CDR3, the DNA is TGCAGCGTCCAACGATCACTAGCGGGAGGGGATGAGCAGTTCTTC.

The chain links TRBV11-2 to TRBJ1-1; the D gene is possibly TRBD1 (6 bases). CDR3 length: 14 residues. Germline V gene sequence: CDR1 SGHAT, CDR2 FQNNGV. Trimming left V 1 base short and J 1 base short, with 7 bases between. The CDR3 bases are TGTGCCAGCAGCTTAGTCAGGGGGAACACTGAAGCTTTCTTT. It encodes CASSLVRGNTEAFF.

The chain carries TRBV7-8 and TRBJ1-2; 11 bases fit TRBD1. The V gene's germline CDR1 is SGHVS and CDR2 FQNEAQ. There are 15 residues in the CDR3. V was clipped by 2 bases and J by 6 bases; unmatched bases: 5. The chain's CDR3 is CASSLSTGQGDGYTF. The CDR3 coding sequence is TGTGCCAGCAGCTTATCTACGGGACAGGGGGATGGCTACACCTTC. The full variable domain, rest sourced from reference TRBV7-8 and TRBJ1-2, is GAGVSQSPRYKVAKRGQDVALRCDPISGHVSLFWYQQALGQGPEFLTYFQNEAQLDKSGLPSDRFFAERPEGSVSTLKIQRTQQEDSAVYLCASSLSTGQGDGYTFGSGTRLTVV.

This clone was seen just once. This chain joins TRBV19 and TRBJ1-2, with D uncertain. This CDR3 spans 15 amino acids. Germline V gene lookup returns CDR1 LNHDA and CDR2 SQIVND (reference sequence). Deletions cut 6 bases from V and 4 bases from J, with 18 bases between. The CDR3 spells CASRPTVERSYGYTF. The DNA for the CDR3 is TGTGCCAGTAGACCCACTGTGGAGCGGAGCTATGGCTACACCTTC.

The V and J genes are TRBV28 and TRBJ2-3, with 9 bases lining up with TRBD2. Trimming took 8 bases from V and 1 from J; bases not matched to a gene: 7. The CDR3 spans 15 residues. Germline values: CDR1 MDHEN, CDR2 SYDVKM. The CDR3 spells CASAPLAGGTDTQYF. DNA for the CDR3: TGTGCCAGCGCCCCCTTAGCGGGAGGCACAGATACGCAGTATTTT.

This clone was seen just once. The V and J genes are TRBV27 and TRBJ1-1; 9 bases are shared with TRBD1. V lost 6 bases, J lost 0 bases, and 8 bases stayed unmatched. The germline CDR1 and CDR2 sequences are MNHEY and SMNVEV (reference sequence). The CDR3 extends over 16 amino acids. The CDR3 nucleotides read TGTGCCAGCAGCACCGGGACAGGGTTCCTGAACACTGAAGCTTTCTTT. Translating it yields CASSTGTGFLNTEAFF.

This clone was observed a few times. The rearrangement uses TRBV20-1 and TRBJ2-4; D not resolved. Germline-derived CDR1 and CDR2 are DFQATT and SNEGSKA (reference sequence). This CDR3 comprises 10 residues. Between the trimmed V and J ends, which lost 7 bases and 4 bases, there was a span of 5 bases. CDR3 loop: CSGMKNIQYF. The CDR3 DNA sequence: TGCAGTGGTATGAAAAACATTCAGTACTTC.

The CDR3 region has the DNA TGTGCCAGCAGTTTATTGGACAGGGGGCGGCGGTATGGCTACACCTTC. It translates to CASSLLDRGRRYGYTF. V usage is TRBV27 and J usage is TRBJ1-2; 11 bases line up with TRBD1. CDR1 is MNHEY, CDR2 SMNVEV, per germline (reference sequence). The ends lost 1 base at V and 5 bases at J; junction bases unmatched: 6. The CDR3 spans 16 residues.